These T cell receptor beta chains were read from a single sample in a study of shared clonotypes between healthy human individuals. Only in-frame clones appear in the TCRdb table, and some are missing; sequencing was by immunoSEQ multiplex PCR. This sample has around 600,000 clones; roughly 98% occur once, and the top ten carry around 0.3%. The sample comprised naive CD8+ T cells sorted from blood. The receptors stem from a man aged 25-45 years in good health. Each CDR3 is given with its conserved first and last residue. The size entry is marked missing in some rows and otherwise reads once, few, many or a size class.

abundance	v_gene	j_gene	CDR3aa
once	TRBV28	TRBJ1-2	CAHGVGVTNYGYTF
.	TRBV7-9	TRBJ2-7	CASSRQGPYEQYF
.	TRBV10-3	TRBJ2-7	CAIRDSLGGASSYEQYF
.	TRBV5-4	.	CASSLSGTVYEQYF
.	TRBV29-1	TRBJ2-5	CSATLLGETQYF
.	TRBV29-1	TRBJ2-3	CSVDMGGTDTQYF
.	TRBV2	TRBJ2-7	CASSRRTGIYEQYF
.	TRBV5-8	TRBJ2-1	CASREGGVYYNEQFF
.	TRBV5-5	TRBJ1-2	CASSLGGRDYDTF
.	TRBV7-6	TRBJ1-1	CASSRMNTEAFF
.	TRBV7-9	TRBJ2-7	CASSGRGQVYEQYF
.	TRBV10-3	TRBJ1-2	CAIKQGESDGYTF
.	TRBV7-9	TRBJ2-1	CAYGTSSYNEQFF
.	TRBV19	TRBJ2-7	CASSSLHGWDNSYEQYF
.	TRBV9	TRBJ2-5	CASSPSGGLETQYF
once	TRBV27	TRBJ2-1	CASSFLASGINEQFF
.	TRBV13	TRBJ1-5	CASSLRQEPGEPQHF
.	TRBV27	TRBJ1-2	CASSPSFGDANYGYTF
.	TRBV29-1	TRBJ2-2	CSARTISTGELFF
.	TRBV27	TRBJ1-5	CASSRGATGARQPQHF